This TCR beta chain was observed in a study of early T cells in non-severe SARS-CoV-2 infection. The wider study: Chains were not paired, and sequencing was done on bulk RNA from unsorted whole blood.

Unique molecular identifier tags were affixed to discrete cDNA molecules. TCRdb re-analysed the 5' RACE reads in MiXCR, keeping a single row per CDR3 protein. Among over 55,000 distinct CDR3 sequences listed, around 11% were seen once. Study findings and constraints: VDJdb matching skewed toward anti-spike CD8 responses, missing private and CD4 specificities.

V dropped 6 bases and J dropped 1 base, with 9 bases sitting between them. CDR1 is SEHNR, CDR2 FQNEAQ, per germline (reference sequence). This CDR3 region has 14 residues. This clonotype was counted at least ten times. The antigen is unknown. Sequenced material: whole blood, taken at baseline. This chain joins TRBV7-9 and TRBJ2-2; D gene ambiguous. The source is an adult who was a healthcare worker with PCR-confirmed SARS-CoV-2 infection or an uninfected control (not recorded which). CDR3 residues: CASSFTQNTGELFF. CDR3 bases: TGTGCCAGCAGTTTTACCCAGAACACCGGGGAGCTGTTTTTT.